This entry describes one TCR beta chain. The data derive from a study of blood T cell repertoires in COVID-19. Study as a whole: The study drew acute and convalescent COVID-19 samples from the United States, Italy and Spain. PBMCs, B-cell-depleted T cells, or T cells were the source of the cDNA or gDNA that made up the material.

How the authors handled the data: Researchers report that nucleated cell counts were estimated from reference gene primer amplification. The data were produced by immunoSEQ multiplex PCR, yet TCRdb's version contains in-frame clones alone and is incomplete. The V and J calls and clone size come from that table; D and trimming were worked out from the DNA. The repertoire includes about 190,000 clones, roughly 84% of them detected once, and approximately 3% sits in the top ten. Shortly before study entry, within 2 weeks, exposed participants had met a COVID-19 case. From germline, CDR1 is SEHNR and CDR2 FQNEAQ (reference sequence). The CDR3 extends over 12 amino acids. With 3 bases clipped from V and 7 bases from J, the junction kept 1 base outside the gene matches.

The sequence was collected from a woman between 25 and 40 years old who had been exposed to COVID-19. The sequenced sample was PBMCs or T cells enriched from blood (not recorded which). The J gene is TRBJ1-1, the V gene TRBV7-9; 8 nucleotides match TRBD1. In DNA form, the CDR3 reads TGTGCCAGCAGCTTCGGACAGGGTGAAGCTTTCTTT. It is translated as CASSFGQGEAFF.